This T cell receptor beta chain was sequenced in a study of control samples from healthy donors and cancer patients. TCRdb keeps only in-frame clones here, not all; method: immunoSEQ multiplex PCR. The sample has about 69,000 clones; 75% to 90% are singletons. This CDR3 spans 14 amino acids. The germline CDR1 and CDR2 sequences are MNHEY and SMNVEV (reference sequence). V lost 6 bases and J lost 6; bases outside the gene matches: 5. Source material: PBMCs. The chain uses TRBV27 and TRBJ2-7, with TRBD2 identical over 13 bases. The clonotype was recovered from a woman between 50 and 59 years old with lung cancer. The CDR3 region is CASRRLAGGGEQYF. The CDR3 DNA is TGTGCCAGCAGGCGACTAGCGGGGGGCGGCGAGCAGTACTTC.